This T cell receptor beta chain was found in a study of blood T cell repertoires in COVID-19. Study at large: Spain, Italy and the United States supplied samples that represented acute and convalescent COVID-19. From T cells, B-cell-depleted T cells, or PBMCs came the material, which was cDNA or gDNA.

In the study's own analysis: Counts of nucleated cells, estimated from reference gene primer amplification, were obtained. Data came from immunoSEQ multiplex PCR; TCRdb stores just in-frame clones and leaves some out. V and J calls and clone size come straight from that table; D and trimming were deduced from the DNA. The sample lists 85,000 to 120,000 clones, 75% to 85% occurring once. Seattle researchers signed up patients amid active infection and tracked them longitudinally. CDR3 length: 15 residues. V lost 1 base to trimming and J lost 5 bases; unmatched junction nucleotides: 5. Germline lookup yields CDR1 SGHAT and CDR2 FQNNGV.

The receptor's source is a man of 80 years or more with COVID-19, enrolled during active disease. Sequenced sample: peripheral blood. The chain carries TRBV11-2 and TRBJ2-1; 7 nucleotides align to TRBD2. CDR3 bases: TGTGCCAGCAGCTTAGTTTCTAGCGGAAACAATGAGCAGTTCTTC. This sequence encodes CASSLVSSGNNEQFF.